The 6 T cell receptor beta chains listed next were all sequenced from one sample in a study of OX40 agonist ivuxolimab in advanced cancers. Profiling relied on immunoSEQ multiplex PCR, and the TCRdb table lists in-frame clones only, not all of them. The sample has 100,000 to 150,000 clones, about 90% seen once. This sample comprised CD4+ or CD8+ T cells sorted from blood, obtained in a trial of the OX40 agonist ivuxolimab. The receptors shown here come from an adult with an advanced solid tumor such as melanoma, head and neck, liver or kidney cancer.

This clone was observed a single time. The chain combines TRBV5-1 with TRBJ2-1; D perhaps matches TRBD1 (6 bases). Looked up from germline, CDR1 is SGHRS and CDR2 is YFSETQ. CDR3 length: 14 residues. Trimming took off 1 base at V and 5 bases at J, with 10 bases between the two ends. The CDR3 sequence is CASSLTGTNNEQFF. DNA for the CDR3: TGCGCCAGCAGCTTGACGGGGACAAACAATGAGCAGTTCTTC.

This chain uses TRBV7-9 with TRBJ2-1, with 10 bases fitting TRBD2. CDR3 length equals 16 residues. Germline V lookup: CDR1 SEHNR, CDR2 FQNEAQ (reference sequence). V trimming: 5 bases; J trimming: 7 bases; junction bases outside the gene matches: 11. DNA for the CDR3: TGTGCCAGCAGCACTAGGACTAGCGGTCTACCAAATGAGCAGTTCTTC. Protein sequence: CASSTRTSGLPNEQFF.

The chain employs TRBV12-5 and TRBJ1-2; the D gene is possibly TRBD1 (6 bases). V was cut by 4 bases and J by 6 bases, with 12 bases left in between. The length of the CDR3 is 13 residues. Germline V gene sequence: CDR1 LGHNT, CDR2 FRNRAP. The DNA of the CDR3 is TGTGCTAGTGGTTCCCACAGGGCCGATGGCTACACCTTC. This codes for CASGSHRADGYTF.

The V call is TRBV18, the J call TRBJ1-1, with D perhaps TRBD1 (5 bases). Germline V gene lookup returns CDR1 KGHSH and CDR2 LQKENI. This CDR3 contains 17 residues. Deletions cut 2 bases from V and 1 base from J, with 17 bases between. The CDR3 here is CASSPIPPGTANTEAFF. CDR3 DNA: TGTGCCAGCTCACCAATTCCGCCCGGGACGGCGAACACTGAAGCTTTCTTT.

This clone was detected once. This rearrangement joins TRBV28 to TRBJ1-2; 10 bases align to TRBD1. The ends lost 3 bases at V and 4 bases at J; junction bases unmatched: 11. CDR3 length: 17 amino acids. Germline CDR1 is MDHEN and CDR2 is SYDVKM. CDR3 sequence reads: CASSFSTGGASFYGYTF. The CDR3 DNA follows: TGTGCCAGCAGTTTTTCGACAGGGGGCGCATCATTCTATGGCTACACCTTC.

This chain joins TRBV5-1 and TRBJ2-1; D might be TRBD1 or TRBD2, each matching 6 bases. Germline-derived CDR1 and CDR2 are SGHRS and YFSETQ. V dropped 1 base and J dropped 6 bases, with 20 bases sitting between them. CDR3 length: 17 residues. The CDR3 loop is CASSLSRGTRVGNEQFF. Written as DNA, the CDR3 is TGCGCCAGCAGCTTGTCGCGCGGGACAAGGGTGGGCAATGAGCAGTTCTTC.